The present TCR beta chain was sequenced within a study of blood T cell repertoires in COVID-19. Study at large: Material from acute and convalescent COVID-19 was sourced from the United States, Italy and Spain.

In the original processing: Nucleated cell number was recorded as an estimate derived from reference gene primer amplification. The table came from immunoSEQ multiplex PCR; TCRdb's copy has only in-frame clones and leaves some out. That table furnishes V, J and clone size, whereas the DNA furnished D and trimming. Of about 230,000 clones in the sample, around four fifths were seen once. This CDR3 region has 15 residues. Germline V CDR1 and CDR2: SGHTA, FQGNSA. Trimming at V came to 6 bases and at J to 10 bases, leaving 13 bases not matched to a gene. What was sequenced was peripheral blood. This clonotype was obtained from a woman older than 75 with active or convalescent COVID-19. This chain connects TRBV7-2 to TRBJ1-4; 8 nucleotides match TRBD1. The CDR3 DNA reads TGTGCCAGCAGTAGAGCAGGGGGCACAGGCGCAAAACTGTTTTTT. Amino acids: CASSRAGGTGAKLFF.